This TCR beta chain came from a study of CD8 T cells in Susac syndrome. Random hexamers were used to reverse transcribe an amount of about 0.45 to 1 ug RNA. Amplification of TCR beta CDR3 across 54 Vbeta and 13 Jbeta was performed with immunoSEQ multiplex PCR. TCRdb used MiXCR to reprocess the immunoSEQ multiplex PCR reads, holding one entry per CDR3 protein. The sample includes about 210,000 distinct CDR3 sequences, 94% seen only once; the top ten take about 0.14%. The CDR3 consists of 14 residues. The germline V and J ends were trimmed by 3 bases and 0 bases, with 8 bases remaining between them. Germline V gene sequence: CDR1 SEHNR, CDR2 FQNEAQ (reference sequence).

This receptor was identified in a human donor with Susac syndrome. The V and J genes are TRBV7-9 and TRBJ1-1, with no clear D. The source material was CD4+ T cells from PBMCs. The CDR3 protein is CASSFKEMNTEAFF. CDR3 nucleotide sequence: TGTGCCAGCAGCTTTAAGGAAATGAACACTGAAGCTTTCTTT.